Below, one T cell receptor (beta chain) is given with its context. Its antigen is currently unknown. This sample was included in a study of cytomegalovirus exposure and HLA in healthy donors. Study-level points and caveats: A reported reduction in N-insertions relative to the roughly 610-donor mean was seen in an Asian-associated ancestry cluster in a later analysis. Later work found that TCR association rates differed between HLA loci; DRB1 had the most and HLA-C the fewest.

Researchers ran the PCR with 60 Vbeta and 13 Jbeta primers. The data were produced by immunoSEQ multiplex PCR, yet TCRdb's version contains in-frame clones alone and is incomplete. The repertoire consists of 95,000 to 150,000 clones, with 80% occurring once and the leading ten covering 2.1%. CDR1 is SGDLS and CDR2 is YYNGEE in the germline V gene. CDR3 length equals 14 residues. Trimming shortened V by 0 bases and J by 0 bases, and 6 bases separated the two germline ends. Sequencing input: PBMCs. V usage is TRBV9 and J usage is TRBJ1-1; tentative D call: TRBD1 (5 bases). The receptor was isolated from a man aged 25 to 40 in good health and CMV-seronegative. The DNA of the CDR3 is TGTGCCAGCAGCGTAGGACAGATGAACACTGAAGCTTTCTTT. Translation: CASSVGQMNTEAFF. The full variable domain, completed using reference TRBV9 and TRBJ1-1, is DSGVTQTPKHLITATGQRVTLRCSPRSGDLSVYWYQQSLDQGLQFLIQYYNGEERAKGNILERFSAQQFPDLHSELNLSSLELGDSALYFCASSVGQMNTEAFFGQGTRLTVV.